This is a list of T cell receptor beta chains from one sample in a study of CD4 T cells in relation to SARS-CoV-2 and coronaviruses. Produced via immunoSEQ multiplex PCR; TCRdb's table is partial and in-frame only. In the table there are more than 15,000 clones, almost 75% of which are singletons. The antigens these receptors bind are not known. Sequenced input: CD4+ T cells from PBMCs, cultured in vitro. The receptor source for this set is a human donor in good health. CDR3s include the opening cysteine and the closing phenylalanine or tryptophan. A D gene is named only where the DNA matches it firmly. Size tells how often a clone was seen (once, few, many) or the class of an expanded clone, and some rows leave it out.

16,-,-,TRBJ2-6,TRBV11-2,CASSQMGISGANVLTF,TGTGCCAGCAGCCAAATGGGCATCTCTGGGGCCAACGTCCTGACTTTC
18,-,TRBD1,TRBJ2-6,TRBV11-2,CASSPTPGTGTGANVLTF,TGTGCCAGCAGCCCGACTCCCGGGACAGGGACTGGGGCCAACGTCCTGACTTTC
13,-,-,TRBJ1-6,TRBV7-9,CASSLDINSPLHF,TGTGCCAGCAGCTTGGACATTAATTCACCCCTCCACTTT
14,-,-,TRBJ2-3,TRBV6-5,CASSYSTKSDTQYF,TGTGCCAGCAGTTACTCCACGAAATCAGATACGCAGTATTTT
18,-,TRBD2,TRBJ2-2,TRBV24-1,CATSDAQTSGRYTGELFF,TGTGCCACCAGTGATGCCCAGACTAGCGGGAGGTACACCGGGGAGCTGTTTTTT
13,-,-,TRBJ1-5,TRBV5-6,CASSRTANQPQHF,TGTGCCAGCAGCCGGACAGCAAATCAGCCCCAGCATTTT
15,-,-,TRBJ2-5,TRBV7-2,CASSFNSLLQETQYF,TGTGCCAGCAGCTTTAACAGCCTCCTACAAGAGACCCAGTACTTC
16,-,TRBD1,TRBJ2-5,TRBV5-1,CASSLGGQARRETQYF,TGCGCCAGCAGCTTGGGTGGACAGGCCCGAAGGGAGACCCAGTACTTC
13,-,-,TRBJ1-1,TRBV7-9,CASSFGALTEAFF,TGTGCCAGCAGCTTTGGGGCCCTCACTGAAGCTTTCTTT
15,-,TRBD1,TRBJ2-7,TRBV6-4,CASSARDRGPYEQYF,TGTGCCAGCAGTGCCCGGGACAGGGGGCCCTACGAGCAGTACTTC
16,-,-,TRBJ1-5,TRBV5-6,CASSLKGQERGQPQHF,TGTGCCAGCAGCTTGAAAGGCCAGGAAAGGGGCCAGCCCCAGCATTTT
10,few,-,TRBJ2-1,TRBV2,CASSVGEQFF,TGTGCCAGCAGTGTTGGAGAGCAGTTCTTC
14,-,-,TRBJ2-3,TRBV10-3,CAIKVTLSTDTQYF,TGTGCCATCAAAGTAACATTGAGCACAGATACGCAGTATTTT
13,-,-,TRBJ2-1,TRBV5-4,CASRTGTLNEQFF,TGTGCCAGCAGGACCGGGACACTCAATGAGCAGTTCTTC
16,-,TRBD2,TRBJ2-1,TRBV2,CASSRAGGSGGNEQFF,TGTGCCAGCAGTCGAGCCGGGGGGAGCGGGGGCAATGAGCAGTTCTTC
18,-,TRBD2,TRBJ2-5,TRBV11-2,CASSSGVSGSGGVETQYF,TGTGCCAGCAGCTCTGGGGTGTCGGGTAGCGGGGGGGTTGAGACCCAGTACTTC
14,-,TRBD1,TRBJ2-5,TRBV7-2,CASSFAGGQETQYF,TGTGCCAGCAGCTTCGCAGGGGGCCAAGAGACCCAGTACTTC
15,-,-,TRBJ2-7,TRBV3-1/TRBV3-2,CASSQPQGKEDEQYF,TGTGCCAGCAGCCAGCCCCAGGGTAAAGAGGACGAGCAGTACTTC
16,-,-,TRBJ2-2,TRBV27,CASSILGDPKAGELFF,-
14,few,-,TRBJ1-5,TRBV24-1,CATSGQQSNQPQHF,TGTGCCACCAGTGGACAGCAAAGCAATCAGCCCCAGCATTTT
13,-,-,TRBJ1-3,TRBV6-5,CASRYSSGNTIYF,TGTGCCAGCAGATACAGCTCTGGAAACACCATATATTTT
14,-,-,TRBJ2-6,TRBV19,CASSDSSGANVLTF,TGTGCCAGTAGTGACAGCTCTGGGGCCAACGTCCTGACTTTC
12,-,-,TRBJ2-7,TRBV10-3,CAISDRGYEQYF,TGTGCCATCAGTGACAGGGGCTACGAGCAGTACTTC
16,-,-,TRBJ2-7,TRBV4-3,CASSPNPPTDRYEQYF,TGCGCCAGCAGCCCAAATCCACCGACAGATCGCTACGAGCAGTACTTC
14,-,-,TRBJ1-5,TRBV9,CASSVGTKEEPQHF,TGTGCCAGCAGCGTAGGGACAAAGGAGGAGCCCCAGCATTTT
13,-,-,TRBJ1-3,TRBV30,CAWDLSSGNTIYF,TGTGCCTGGGACCTATCCTCTGGAAACACCATATATTTT
14,-,-,TRBJ2-2,TRBV5-1,CASSLEPNTGELFF,TGCGCCAGCAGCTTGGAACCGAACACCGGGGAGCTGTTTTTT
18,-,TRBD2,TRBJ2-5,TRBV4-1,CASSQEGTSGVRRGTQYF,TGCGCCAGCAGCCAAGAGGGGACTAGCGGGGTCCGAAGGGGGACCCAGTACTTC
14,-,TRBD2,TRBJ2-1,TRBV4-2,CASSQDGTSTEQFF,TGTGCCAGCAGCCAAGATGGGACTAGCACCGAGCAGTTCTTC
11,few,-,TRBJ2-1,TRBV12-3/TRBV12-4,CASSLYNEQFF,TGTGCCAGCAGTTTATACAATGAGCAGTTCTTC
16,-,-,TRBJ2-7,TRBV3-1/TRBV3-2,CASSQEGRAGLYEQYF,TGTGCCAGCAGCCAAGAGGGCAGGGCGGGTTTGTACGAGCAGTACTTC
14,-,-,TRBJ2-1,TRBV9,CASSVVTASDEQFF,TGTGCCAGCAGCGTAGTGACAGCGTCGGATGAGCAGTTCTTC
20,-,-,TRBJ1-4,TRBV4-3,CASSQGYGPLVGRTNEKLFF,TGCGCCAGCAGCCAAGGCTACGGTCCCCTAGTGGGAAGGACTAATGAAAAACTGTTTTTT
14,-,TRBD2,TRBJ2-5,TRBV9,CASSASGVGETQYF,TGTGCCAGCAGCGCTAGCGGGGTTGGGGAGACCCAGTACTTC